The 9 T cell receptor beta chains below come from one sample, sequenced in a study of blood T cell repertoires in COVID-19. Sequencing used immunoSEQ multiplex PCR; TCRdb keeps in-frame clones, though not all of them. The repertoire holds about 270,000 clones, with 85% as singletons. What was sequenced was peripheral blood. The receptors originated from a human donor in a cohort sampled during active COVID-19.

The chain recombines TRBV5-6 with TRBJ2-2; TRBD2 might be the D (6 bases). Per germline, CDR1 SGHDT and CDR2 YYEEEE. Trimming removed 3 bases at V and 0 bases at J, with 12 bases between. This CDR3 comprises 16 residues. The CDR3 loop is CASSWGVTANTGELFF. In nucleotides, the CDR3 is TGTGCCAGCAGCTGGGGGGTAACAGCGAACACCGGGGAGCTGTTTTTT.

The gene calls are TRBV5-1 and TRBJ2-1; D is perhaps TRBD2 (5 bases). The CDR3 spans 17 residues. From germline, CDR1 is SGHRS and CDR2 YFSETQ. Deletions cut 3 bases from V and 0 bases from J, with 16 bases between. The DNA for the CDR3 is TGCGCCAGCAGCTCGAGCTCTAGCACGAGCTCCTACAATGAGCAGTTCTTC. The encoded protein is CASSSSSSTSSYNEQFF.

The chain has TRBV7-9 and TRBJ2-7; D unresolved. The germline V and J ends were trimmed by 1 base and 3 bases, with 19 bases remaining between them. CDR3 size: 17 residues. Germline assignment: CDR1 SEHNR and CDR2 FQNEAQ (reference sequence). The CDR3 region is CASSLGGVGNKIYEQYF. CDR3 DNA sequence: TGTGCCAGCAGCTTAGGAGGTGTTGGAAACAAGATCTACGAGCAGTACTTC. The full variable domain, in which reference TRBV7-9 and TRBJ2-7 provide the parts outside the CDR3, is DTGVSQNPRHKITKRGQNVTFRCDPISEHNRLYWYRQTLGQGPEFLTYFQNEAQLEKSRLLSDRFSAERPKGSFSTLEIQRTEQGDSAMYLCASSLGGVGNKIYEQYFGPGTRLTVT.

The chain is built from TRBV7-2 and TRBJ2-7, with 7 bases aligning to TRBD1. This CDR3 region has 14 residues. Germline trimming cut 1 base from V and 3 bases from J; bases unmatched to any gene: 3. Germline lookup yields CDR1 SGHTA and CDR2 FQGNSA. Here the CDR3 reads CASSLEGGRYEQYF. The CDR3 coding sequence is TGTGCCAGCAGCTTAGAAGGGGGCCGCTACGAGCAGTACTTC.

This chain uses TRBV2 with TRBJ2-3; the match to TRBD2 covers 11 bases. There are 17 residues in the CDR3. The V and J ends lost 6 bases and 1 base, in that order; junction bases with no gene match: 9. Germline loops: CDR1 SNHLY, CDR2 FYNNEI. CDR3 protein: CASRRQGLAARTDTQYF. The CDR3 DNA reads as TGTGCCAGCAGGAGGCAGGGACTAGCGGCTCGCACAGATACGCAGTATTTT.

This chain's CDR3 is CASRDGGRNTGELFF. CDR3 coding DNA: TGTGCCAGCAGGGACGGCGGGAGGAACACCGGGGAGCTGTTTTTT. V is TRBV3-1 (or the pseudogene TRBV3-2) and J is TRBJ2-2, with 7 bases aligning to TRBD2. From germline, CDR1 is LGHDT and CDR2 YNNKEL (reference sequence). The J segment lost 1 base and the V segment lost 6 bases, leaving 5 bases of the junction unmatched. This CDR3 comprises 15 residues.

DNA of the CDR3: TGTGCCAGCAGTACTCGGTCAGGGGGCAGTTATTCACCCCTCCACTTT. It codes for CASSTRSGGSYSPLHF. This chain connects TRBV27 to TRBJ1-6, with TRBD1 matching 8 bases. Looked up from germline, CDR1 is MNHEY and CDR2 is SMNVEV (reference sequence). CDR3 length: 16 residues. Germline trimming cut 5 bases from V and 8 bases from J; bases unmatched to any gene: 11.

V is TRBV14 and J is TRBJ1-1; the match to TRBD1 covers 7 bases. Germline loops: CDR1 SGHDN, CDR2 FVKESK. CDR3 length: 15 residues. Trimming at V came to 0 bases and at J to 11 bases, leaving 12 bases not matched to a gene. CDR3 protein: CASSQDQSRGREAFF. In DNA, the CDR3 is TGTGCCAGCAGCCAAGATCAGTCGAGGGGGCGTGAGGCTTTCTTT.

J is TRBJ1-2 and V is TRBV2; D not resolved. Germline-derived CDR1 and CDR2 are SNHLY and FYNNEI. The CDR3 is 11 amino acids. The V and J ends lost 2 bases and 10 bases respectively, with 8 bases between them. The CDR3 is CASSEKEHYTF. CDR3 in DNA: TGTGCCAGCAGTGAAAAAGAGCACTACACCTTC.